Presented here are 7 T cell receptor beta chains from one specimen sequenced in a study of cytomegalovirus exposure and HLA in healthy donors. The study ran its PCR with 60 Vbeta and 13 Jbeta primers. The protocol was immunoSEQ multiplex PCR, while the TCRdb copy is restricted to in-frame clones and leaves out a portion. Of some 150,000 clones in the sample, around 80% are singletons; the top ten hold approximately 0.78%. Sequencing was carried out using PBMCs. The receptors shown here come from a woman in her late teens or twenties in good health and CMV-seronegative.

This clone appeared a few times. The rearrangement links TRBV11-2 to TRBJ2-6; 9 bases are a match to TRBD1. J was trimmed by 4 bases and V by 5 bases; bases with no gene match: 6. CDR1 is SGHAT and CDR2 is FQNNGV in the germline V gene. CDR3 size: 16 residues. DNA for the CDR3: TGTGCCAGCAGCCAATACAGGGGGCCGGGGGCCAACGTCCTGACTTTC. Translated: CASSQYRGPGANVLTF. Supplemented by reference TRBV11-2 and TRBJ2-6, the full variable domain reads EAGVAQSPRYKIIEKRQSVAFWCNPISGHATLYWYQQILGQGPKLLIQFQNNGVVDDSQLPKDRFSAERLKGVDSTLKIQPAKLEDSAVYLCASSQYRGPGANVLTFGAGSRLTVL.

J is TRBJ2-7 and V is TRBV6-1; TRBD1 matches 8 bases. The junction had 7 bases not matched to a gene; V was cut back by 4 bases and J by 2 bases. Germline CDR1 is MNHNS and CDR2 is SASEGT. CDR3 length: 15 amino acids. The CDR3 coding sequence is TGTGCCAGCAGTGTTTCCGGGACAGGTACCTACGAGCAGTACTTC. This sequence encodes CASSVSGTGTYEQYF.

This clone showed up just a few times. The V gene is TRBV19, the J gene TRBJ2-6; the match to TRBD1 covers 7 bases. Germline loops: CDR1 LNHDA, CDR2 SQIVND (reference sequence). The CDR3 length is 19 residues. V trimming: 3 bases; J trimming: 0 bases; junction bases outside the gene matches: 11. CDR3 sequence reads: CASSITGQLRTSGANVLTF. CDR3 DNA: TGTGCCAGTAGTATTACGGGACAGCTCCGGACCTCTGGGGCCAACGTCCTGACTTTC.

The CDR3, as DNA: TGTGCCAGCAGTTACTCGAGGGACAGGGATCGCTACACCTTC. This codes for CASSYSRDRDRYTF. The chain uses TRBV6-6 and TRBJ1-2, with 9 bases matching TRBD1. V lost 0 bases, J lost 9 bases, and 5 bases stayed unmatched. Germline V gene lookup returns CDR1 MNHNY and CDR2 SVGAGI (reference sequence). The CDR3 contains 14 residues.

This rearrangement joins TRBV11-2 to TRBJ2-1, with 8 positions matching TRBD1. Germline trimming cut 0 bases from V and 10 bases from J; bases unmatched to any gene: 8. Germline CDR1 SGHAT, CDR2 FQNNGV. The CDR3 is made up of 15 amino acids. For the CDR3, the DNA is TGTGCCAGCAGCTTAGATCCTGGGACAGGATACGAGCAGTTCTTC. It is translated as CASSLDPGTGYEQFF.

The chain recombines TRBV28 with TRBJ2-2; D remains ambiguous. From germline, CDR1 is MDHEN and CDR2 SYDVKM. The CDR3 is 15 amino acids. Trimming pared 7 bases from V and 4 bases from J, leaving 16 bases between. CDR3 sequence reads: CASNPVSSPTGELFF. The CDR3 region has the DNA TGTGCCAGCAACCCCGTCTCGAGTCCCACCGGGGAGCTGTTTTTT.

The chain uses TRBV28 and TRBJ2-3, with TRBD2 matching over 8 bases. CDR1 and CDR2 from the germline V gene are MDHEN and SYDVKM. There are 13 residues in the CDR3. For the CDR3, the DNA is TGTGCTACGACGGGAGGGAGAACAGATACGCAGTATTTT. Protein product: CATTGGRTDTQYF.